The next 23 T cell receptor beta chains were all read from a single sample in a study of response to subunit inactivated influenza vaccine. TCRdb reprocessed the RT-PCR reads with MiXCR, giving one entry per CDR3 protein. The sample shows hundreds of thousands of distinct CDR3 sequences, about an eighth of them seen only once. The sequences come from PBMCs from blood, collected on the day of vaccination. Source of these receptors: a man aged 50 to 59 who received an inactivated influenza vaccine.

This rearrangement joins TRBV27 to TRBJ2-3; 14 nucleotides match TRBD2. The CDR3 runs 16 residues. J gave up 9 bases and V 9 bases, and 14 bases lay outside the gene matches. CDR1 is MNHEY, CDR2 SMNVEV, per germline (reference sequence). The CDR3, as DNA: TGTGCCAGTGGATCCATCGCCGGGACTAGCGGGAGCACGCAGTATTTT. It codes for CASGSIAGTSGSTQYF.

The DNA for the CDR3 is TGTGCCAGCAGCCTAACCTCGGCGGGAGGCTTGGATACGCAGTATTTT. Encoded protein: CASSLTSAGGLDTQYF. V and J are TRBV7-6 and TRBJ2-3; 8 nucleotides align to TRBD2. This CDR3 is built from 16 residues. The junction had 13 bases not matched to a gene; V was cut back by 5 bases and J by 6 bases. Germline loops: CDR1 SGHVS, CDR2 FNYEAQ.

This clonotype occurred a few times. The J gene is TRBJ2-3, the V gene TRBV5-1; D uncertain. Germline V gene lookup returns CDR1 SGHRS and CDR2 YFSETQ. This CDR3 is built from 14 residues. Trimming stripped 0 bases from V and 4 bases from J, with 9 bases between. For the CDR3, the DNA is TGCGCCAGCAGCTTGGAAGATGGGGCAGATACGCAGTATTTT. Translation: CASSLEDGADTQYF.

In regard to this clonotype: A much larger clonotype is one base distant, so this may be a read error. The chain couples TRBV6-5 to TRBJ2-1; D is uncertain. The germline V gene encodes CDR1 MNHEY and CDR2 SVGAGI. This CDR3 comprises 13 residues. The CDR3 spells CASRGFSYNGQFF. CDR3 coding DNA: TGTGCCAGCAGGGGATTCTCCTACAATGGGCAGTTCTTC.

The V call is TRBV15, the J call TRBJ2-7, with D maybe TRBD1 (6 bases). Per germline, CDR1 LNHNV and CDR2 YYDKDF (reference sequence). The CDR3 spans 14 residues. Trimming took off 4 bases at V and 4 bases at J, with 14 bases between the two ends. CDR3 sequence reads: CATSKLRGSYEQYF. CDR3 DNA sequence: TGTGCCACCAGCAAACTCAGGGGTTCGTACGAGCAGTACTTC.

This clonotype has just a few counts. The chain combines TRBV5-6 with TRBJ2-3; 8 positions match TRBD1. Per the germline V gene, CDR1 is SGHDT and CDR2 is YYEEEE. The CDR3 has 13 amino acids. The junction had 8 bases not matched to a gene; V was cut back by 0 bases and J by 14 bases. CDR3 in DNA: TGTGCCAGCAGCTTGGCCCGGACAGGGAAGGGGTATTTT. Translated, it gives CASSLARTGKGYF.

This clonotype was counted a few times. The V gene is TRBV6-2 or TRBV6-3, the J gene TRBJ2-2, with TRBD1 matching 9 bases. Trimming cost V 0 bases and J 3 bases; bases outside gene matches: 5. Germline-derived CDR1 and CDR2 are MNHEY and SVGEGT. There are 17 residues in the CDR3. The CDR3 DNA is TGTGCCAGCAGTTACTCGAGAAGGACAGGGGACACCGGGGAGCTGTTTTTT. Translated, it gives CASSYSRRTGDTGELFF.

The rearrangement uses TRBV20-1 and TRBJ1-4; D may be TRBD1 (6 bases). The CDR3 is 14 amino acids. CDR1 and CDR2 from the germline V gene are DFQATT and SNEGSKA (reference sequence). V was clipped by 3 bases and J by 4 bases, with 12 bases between them. The CDR3 here is CSASSTGFNEKLFF. In DNA, the CDR3 is TGCAGTGCTAGCTCAACAGGGTTTAATGAAAAACTGTTTTTT.

This chain joins TRBV6-5 and TRBJ2-2; no definite D call. The CDR3 extends over 15 amino acids. The V gene's germline CDR1 is MNHEY and CDR2 SVGAGI. The ends were cut back, 0 bases at V and 3 bases at J, with 8 bases in the middle. This CDR3 reads CASSYSIHYTGELFF. CDR3 coding DNA: TGTGCCAGCAGTTACTCGATCCACTACACCGGGGAGCTGTTTTTT.

The chain uses TRBV30 and TRBJ2-1; D is perhaps TRBD1 or TRBD2 (5 bases each). This CDR3 is 12 amino acids long. Germline V lookup: CDR1 GTSNPN, CDR2 SVGIG (reference sequence). Trimming removed 3 bases at V and 10 bases at J, with 13 bases between. CDR3 amino acids: CAWSAVGTEQFF. Written as DNA, the CDR3 is TGTGCCTGGAGCGCCGTAGGGACCGAGCAGTTCTTC.

In its sample, this clonotype was seen a few times. V usage is TRBV3-1 and J usage is TRBJ1-1; D unclear. Trimming removed 1 base from V and 6 bases from J, with 12 bases in between. Looked up from germline, CDR1 is LGHDT and CDR2 is YNNKEL (reference sequence). CDR3 size: 14 residues. CDR3 amino acids: CASSQGTFVAEAFF. The CDR3 DNA sequence: TGTGCCAGCAGCCAAGGGACCTTCGTTGCTGAAGCTTTCTTT.

This clonotype was detected ten times or more. V usage is TRBV29-1 and J usage is TRBJ2-3, with a weak D call TRBD1 (6 bases). The CDR3 is 12 amino acids. Trimming stripped 5 bases from V and 1 base from J, with 7 bases between. Germline V gene sequence: CDR1 SQVTM, CDR2 ANQGSEA. Here the CDR3 DNA reads TGCAGCGTTTACAGGGGCACAGATACGCAGTATTTT. The encoded protein is CSVYRGTDTQYF.

The table lists this clonotype with many counts. The chain has TRBV19 and TRBJ2-2; unclear D gene. The ends were cut back, 6 bases at V and 4 bases at J, with 27 bases in the middle. The CDR3 is made up of 19 amino acids. CDR1 is LNHDA, CDR2 SQIVND, per germline (reference sequence). The CDR3 protein is CASRLWTLPSLLPTGELFF. CDR3 sequence (DNA): TGTGCCAGTAGGTTGTGGACGTTGCCATCCTTGTTACCCACCGGGGAGCTGTTTTTT.

This clonotype has ten or more counts. The rearrangement links TRBV20-1 to TRBJ2-1, with 9 bases matching TRBD1. Trimming at V came to 8 bases and at J to 6 bases, leaving 11 bases not matched to a gene. Germline-derived CDR1 and CDR2 are DFQATT and SNEGSKA (reference sequence). The CDR3 extends over 14 amino acids. The CDR3 region has the DNA TGCAGTAGTATAGAGGACAGGGGTTCCAATGAGCAGTTCTTC. Translation gives CSSIEDRGSNEQFF.

This chain connects TRBV11-2 to TRBJ1-3; D is ambiguous. The V gene's germline CDR1 is SGHAT and CDR2 FQNNGV. CDR3 length: 11 residues. V lost 2 bases and J lost 7, with 3 bases in between. The CDR3 sequence is CASSLYNTIYF. Written as DNA, the CDR3 is TGTGCCAGCAGCTTATATAACACCATATATTTT.

The chain is built from TRBV4-2 and TRBJ2-7, with 10 nucleotides matching TRBD1. The CDR3 extends over 17 amino acids. The J segment lost 0 bases and the V segment lost 1 base, leaving 6 bases of the junction unmatched. Per germline, CDR1 LGHNA and CDR2 YNFKEQ. The CDR3 here is CASSQGEGQGISYEQYF. For the CDR3, the DNA is TGTGCCAGCAGCCAAGGTGAGGGACAGGGGATCTCCTACGAGCAGTACTTC.

This clonotype has just a few counts. This chain links TRBV6-1 with TRBJ1-6; 8 bases align to TRBD1. In germline, CDR1 is MNHNS, CDR2 SASEGT. Unmatched junction bases numbered 9, after V lost 7 bases and J lost 4 bases. This CDR3 contains 16 residues. CDR3 region: CASTYGQGAYNSPLHF. The CDR3 nucleotides read TGTGCCAGCACCTACGGACAGGGCGCATATAATTCACCCCTCCACTTT.

V usage is TRBV6-2 or TRBV6-3 and J usage is TRBJ2-1, with TRBD2 matching over 7 bases. The CDR3 sequence is 15 residues long. Germline CDR1 is MNHEY and CDR2 is SVGEGT. V shed 5 bases and J 8 bases; nucleotides not matched to a gene: 12. CDR3 sequence reads: CASSPPGGPGYEQFF. In DNA form, the CDR3 reads TGTGCCAGCAGTCCCCCGGGAGGCCCAGGATATGAGCAGTTCTTC.

The gene calls are TRBV10-2 and TRBJ2-2, with TRBD1 matching 7 bases. Germline CDR1 is WSHSY and CDR2 is SAAADI. The CDR3 extends over 19 amino acids. J was trimmed by 7 bases and V by 8 bases; bases with no gene match: 25. The CDR3 DNA is TGCGCCAGCGGAGATCCGGGACAGCCCGTTCCGCGCCGGGACGGGGAGCTGTTTTTT. Translation gives CASGDPGQPVPRRDGELFF.

CDR3 sequence: CASSLQRRTDTQYF. CDR3 nucleotides: TGTGCCAGCAGTTTGCAGCGGCGCACAGATACGCAGTATTTT. V is TRBV28 and J is TRBJ2-3, with a tentative D call TRBD2 (5 bases). CDR1 is MDHEN, CDR2 SYDVKM, per germline. Trimming took 3 bases from V and 1 from J, leaving 8 bases between them. CDR3 size: 14 residues.

There are a few counts of this clonotype. The chain employs TRBV24-1 and TRBJ2-1; 8 bases align to TRBD1. After removal of 3 bases from V and 7 bases from J, the junction contained 7 bases not matched to a gene. This CDR3 is 15 amino acids long. Germline assignment: CDR1 KGHDR and CDR2 SFDVKD. As DNA, the CDR3 is TGTGCCACCAGTGATCGGTCAGGGGGCCGGAATGAGCAGTTCTTC. Translated: CATSDRSGGRNEQFF.

This clonotype was seen more than once but under ten times. The J gene is TRBJ1-1, the V gene TRBV15; no definite D call. V was cut by 0 bases and J by 5 bases, with 13 bases left in between. CDR1 and CDR2 (germline): LNHNV, YYDKDF (reference sequence). The CDR3 extends over 15 amino acids. The CDR3 here is CATSRDSKSGTEAFF. CDR3 nucleotides: TGTGCCACCAGCAGAGATTCGAAGAGTGGGACTGAAGCTTTCTTT.

This clonotype was found a few times. The chain recombines TRBV20-1 with TRBJ1-5, with 7 bases that match TRBD1. The CDR3 runs to 11 residues. Germline CDR1 reads DFQATT; CDR2 reads SNEGSKA (reference sequence). V gave up 4 bases and J gave up 12 bases; unmatched junction bases: 6. The CDR3 sequence is CSAIRQGFQHF. CDR3 DNA: TGCAGTGCTATCCGACAGGGTTTCCAGCATTTT.